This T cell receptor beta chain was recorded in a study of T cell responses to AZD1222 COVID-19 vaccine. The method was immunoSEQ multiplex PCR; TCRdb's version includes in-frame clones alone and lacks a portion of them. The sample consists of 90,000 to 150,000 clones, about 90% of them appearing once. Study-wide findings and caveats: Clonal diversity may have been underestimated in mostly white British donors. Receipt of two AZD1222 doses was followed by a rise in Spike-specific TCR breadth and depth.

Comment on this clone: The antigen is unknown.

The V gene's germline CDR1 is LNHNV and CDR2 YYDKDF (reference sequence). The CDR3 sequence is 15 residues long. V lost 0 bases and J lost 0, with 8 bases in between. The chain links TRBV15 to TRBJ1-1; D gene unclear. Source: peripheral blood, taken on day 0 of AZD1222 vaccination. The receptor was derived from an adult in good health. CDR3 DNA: TGTGCCACCAGCAGAGAACGGAACATGAACACTGAAGCTTTCTTT. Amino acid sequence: CATSRERNMNTEAFF.